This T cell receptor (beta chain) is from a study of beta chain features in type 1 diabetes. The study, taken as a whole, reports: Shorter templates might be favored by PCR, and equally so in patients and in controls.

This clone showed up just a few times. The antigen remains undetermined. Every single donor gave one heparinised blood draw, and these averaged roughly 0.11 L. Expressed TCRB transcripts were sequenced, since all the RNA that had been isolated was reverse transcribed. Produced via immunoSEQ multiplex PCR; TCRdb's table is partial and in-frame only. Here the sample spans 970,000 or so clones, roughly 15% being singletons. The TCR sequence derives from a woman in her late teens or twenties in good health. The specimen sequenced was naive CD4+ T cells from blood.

The chain's CDR3 is CASSMRREVNEQFF. In DNA form, the CDR3 reads TGTGCCAGTAGTATGAGGCGGGAGGTCAATGAGCAGTTCTTC. The chain joins TRBV19 to TRBJ2-1, with 8 positions matching TRBD2. The junction had 4 bases not matched to a gene; V was cut back by 3 bases and J by 6 bases. Germline V lookup: CDR1 LNHDA, CDR2 SQIVND (reference sequence). This CDR3 has 14 amino acids. Full variable domain (missing parts from reference TRBV19 and TRBJ2-1): DGGITQSPKYLFRKEGQNVTLSCEQNLNHDAMYWYRQDPGQGLRLIYYSQIVNDFQKGDIAEGYSVSREKKESFPLTVTSAQKNPTAFYLCASSMRREVNEQFFGPGTRLTVL.